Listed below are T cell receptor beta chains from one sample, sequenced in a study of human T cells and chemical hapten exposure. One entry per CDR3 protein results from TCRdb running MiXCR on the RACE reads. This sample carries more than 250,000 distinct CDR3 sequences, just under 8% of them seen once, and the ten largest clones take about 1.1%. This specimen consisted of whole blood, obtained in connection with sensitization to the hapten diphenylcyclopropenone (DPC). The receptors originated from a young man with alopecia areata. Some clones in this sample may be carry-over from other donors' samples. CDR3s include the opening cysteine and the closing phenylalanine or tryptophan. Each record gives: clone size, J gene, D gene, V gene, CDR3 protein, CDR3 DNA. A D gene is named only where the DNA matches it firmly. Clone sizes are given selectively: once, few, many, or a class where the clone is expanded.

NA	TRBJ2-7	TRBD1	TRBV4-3	CASSRDRGLFNEQYF	TGCGCCAGCAGCCGGGACAGGGGGCTGTTTAACGAGCAGTACTTC
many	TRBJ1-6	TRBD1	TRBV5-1	CASSLVPGQGLNSPLHF	TGCGCCAGCAGCTTAGTCCCGGGACAGGGGTTAAATTCACCCCTCCACTTT
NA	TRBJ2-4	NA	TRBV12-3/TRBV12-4	CASSLEGSANIQYF	TGTGCCAGCAGTTTAGAAGGGTCGGCGAACATTCAGTACTTC
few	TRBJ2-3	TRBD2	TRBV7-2	CASSLFTFAKRGVNTQYF	TGTGCCAGCAGCTTATTTACGTTCGCGAAGCGGGGAGTAAATACGCAGTATTTT
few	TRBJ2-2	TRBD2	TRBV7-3	CASSRATSGSNTGELFF	TGTGCCAGCAGCCGGGCCACTAGCGGGTCGAACACCGGGGAGCTGTTTTTT
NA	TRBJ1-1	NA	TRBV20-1	CSARTLSNTEAFF	TGCAGTGCTAGAACTCTTTCGAACACTGAAGCTTTCTTT
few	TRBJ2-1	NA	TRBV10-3	CAIRQVNEQFF	TGTGCCATCAGGCAGGTCAATGAGCAGTTCTTC
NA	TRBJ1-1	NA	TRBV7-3	CASSLFEGVAEAFF	TGTGCCAGCAGCTTATTTGAGGGAGTCGCTGAAGCTTTCTTT
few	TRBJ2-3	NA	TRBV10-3	CAISGQSDTQYF	TGTGCCATCAGCGGACAGTCAGATACGCAGTATTTT
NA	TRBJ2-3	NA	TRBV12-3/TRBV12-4	CASRAMPAAGRGTQYF	TGTGCCAGCAGGGCAATGCCCGCCGCGGGGCGGGGTACGCAGTATTTT
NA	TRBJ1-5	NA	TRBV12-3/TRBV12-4	CASSSPRGENRFNQPQHF	TGTGCCAGCAGTTCCCCTAGGGGAGAGAATAGATTCAATCAGCCCCAGCATTTT
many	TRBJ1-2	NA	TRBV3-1	CASSPGHSNYGYTF	TGTGCCAGCAGCCCGGGACACTCTAACTATGGCTACACCTTC
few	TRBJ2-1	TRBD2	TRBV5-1	CASSMGLQAYNEQFF	TGCGCCAGCAGCATGGGACTACAAGCCTACAATGAGCAGTTCTTC
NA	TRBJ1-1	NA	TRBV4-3	CASSQSRRTDTEAFF	TGCGCCAGCAGCCAGTCGCGCCGGACGGACACTGAAGCTTTCTTT
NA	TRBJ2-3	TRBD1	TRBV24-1	CATSRQGDTQYF	TGTGCCACCAGCCGACAGGGAGATACGCAGTATTTT
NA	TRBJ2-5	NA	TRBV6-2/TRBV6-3	CASSYSGGETQYF	TGTGCCAGCAGTTACTCCGGCGGGGAGACCCAGTACTTC
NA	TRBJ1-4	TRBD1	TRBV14	CASSPYPDRVGEKLFF	TGTGCCAGCAGCCCGTACCCCGACAGGGTGGGGGAAAAACTGTTTTTT
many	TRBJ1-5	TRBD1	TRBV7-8	CASSIDRGQPQHF	TGTGCCAGCAGCATCGACAGGGGGCAGCCCCAGCATTTT
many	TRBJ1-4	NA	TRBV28	CASRYLEKLFF	TGTGCCAGCAGATACCTTGAAAAACTGTTTTTT
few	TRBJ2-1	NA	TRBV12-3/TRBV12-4	CASRGRPIRGRVYNEQFF	TGTGCCAGCAGGGGGCGACCAATTAGAGGGCGAGTATACAATGAGCAGTTCTTC
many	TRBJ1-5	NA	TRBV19	CASRGLRTAYQPQHF	TGTGCCAGTAGAGGCCTACGGACGGCCTATCAGCCCCAGCATTTT
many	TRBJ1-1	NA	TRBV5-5	CASSPGYVNTEAFF	TGTGCCAGCAGCCCAGGGTATGTGAACACTGAAGCTTTCTTT
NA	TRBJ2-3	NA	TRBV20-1	CSVEKSSGNTDTQYF	TGCAGTGTAGAAAAGTCCAGCGGAAACACAGATACGCAGTATTTT
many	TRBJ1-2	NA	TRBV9	CASSVARNDGYTF	TGTGCCAGCAGCGTAGCTAGGAATGATGGCTACACCTTC
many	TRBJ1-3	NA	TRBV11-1	CASSFTDSSGNTIYF	TGTGCCAGCAGCTTTACGGACAGCTCTGGAAACACCATATATTTT
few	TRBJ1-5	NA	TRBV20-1	CSARDPEGNQPQHF	TGCAGTGCTAGAGATCCGGAGGGCAATCAGCCCCAGCATTTT
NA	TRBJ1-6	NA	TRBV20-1	CSATTRDIYDSPLHF	TGCAGTGCTACCACTAGGGACATCTATGACTCACCCCTCCACTTT
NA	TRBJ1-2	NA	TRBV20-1	CSARDWRNLYGYTF	TGCAGTGCTAGAGATTGGAGGAACTTATATGGCTACACCTTC
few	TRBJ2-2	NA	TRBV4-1	CASSPRWQMNTGELFF	TGCGCCAGCAGTCCCAGGTGGCAGATGAACACCGGGGAGCTGTTTTTT
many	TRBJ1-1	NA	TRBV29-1	CSVFGQVTFF	TGCAGCGTTTTCGGGCAGGTGACTTTCTTT
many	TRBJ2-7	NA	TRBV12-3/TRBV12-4	CASRSWGHEQYF	TGTGCCAGCAGATCTTGGGGCCACGAGCAGTACTTC
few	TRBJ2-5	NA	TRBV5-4	CASSSTGGAQETQYF	TGTGCCAGCAGCTCCACCGGAGGGGCGCAAGAGACCCAGTACTTC
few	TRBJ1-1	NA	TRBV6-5	CASSYTTVHTEAFF	TGTGCCAGCAGTTACACGACGGTTCACACTGAAGCTTTCTTT
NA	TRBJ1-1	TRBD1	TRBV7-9	CASSSSPHLQGRFTEAFF	TGTGCCAGCAGCTCCTCCCCCCACCTACAGGGGCGCTTCACTGAAGCTTTCTTT
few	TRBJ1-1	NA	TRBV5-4	CASSLPRVSSTEAFF	TGTGCCAGCAGCTTGCCCCGCGTTAGCTCCACTGAAGCTTTCTTT
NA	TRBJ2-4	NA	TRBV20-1	CSARHRTKNIQYF	TGCAGTGCTAGGCACCGAACCAAAAACATTCAGTACTTC
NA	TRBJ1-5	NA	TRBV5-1	CASSLDGGGQPQHF	TGCGCCAGCAGCTTGGACGGGGGTGGCCAGCCCCAGCATTTT
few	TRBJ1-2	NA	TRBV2	CASRRGQLTLNYGYTF	TGTGCCAGCAGACGAGGACAGCTGACACTTAACTATGGCTACACCTTC
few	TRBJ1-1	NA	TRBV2	CASVRANTEAFF	TGTGCCAGCGTAAGGGCGAACACTGAAGCTTTCTTT
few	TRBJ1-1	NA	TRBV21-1	CASSKVKATRTEAFF	TGTGCCAGCAGCAAAGTAAAGGCCACGAGGACTGAAGCTTTCTTT
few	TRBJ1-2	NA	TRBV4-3	CASSQLQGGGYTF	TGCGCCAGCAGCCAGTTACAGGGAGGTGGCTACACCTTC
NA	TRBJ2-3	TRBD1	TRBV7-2	CASSFRQGGDTQYF	TGTGCCAGCAGCTTTCGACAGGGTGGAGATACGCAGTATTTT
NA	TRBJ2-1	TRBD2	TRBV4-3	CASSQGPRGGFYNEQFF	TGCGCCAGCAGCCAAGGACCCCGGGGGGGCTTCTACAATGAGCAGTTCTTC
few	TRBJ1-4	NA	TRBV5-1	CASSIDQPGEKLFF	TGCGCCAGCAGCATTGACCAGCCTGGTGAAAAACTGTTTTTT
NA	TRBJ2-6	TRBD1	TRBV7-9	CASTVHRTGAGANVLTF	TGTGCCAGCACCGTTCACCGGACAGGGGCTGGGGCCAACGTCCTGACTTTC
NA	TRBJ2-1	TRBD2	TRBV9	CASSVAGGLNEQFF	TGTGCCAGCAGCGTGGCGGGGGGGCTGAATGAGCAGTTCTTC
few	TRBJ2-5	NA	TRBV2	CASSAGPSRVQETQYF	TGTGCCAGCAGCGCCGGCCCTTCTAGGGTCCAAGAGACCCAGTACTTC
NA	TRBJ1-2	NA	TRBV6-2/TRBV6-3	CASSHDRRDAAYGYTF	TGTGCCAGCAGCCACGACAGGCGGGACGCGGCATATGGCTACACCTTC
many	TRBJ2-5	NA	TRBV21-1	CASSKVPRGQTWRETQYF	TGTGCCAGCAGCAAAGTTCCGCGGGGACAGACGTGGAGGGAGACCCAGTACTTC
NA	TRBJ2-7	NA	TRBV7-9	CASSFGPTYEQYF	TGTGCCAGCAGCTTTGGCCCGACCTACGAGCAGTACTTC
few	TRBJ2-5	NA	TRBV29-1	CSVAQPSRGYETQYF	TGCAGCGTCGCCCAACCCAGCCGGGGCTATGAGACCCAGTACTTC
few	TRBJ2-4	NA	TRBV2	CASSAVVKNIQYF	TGTGCCAGCAGTGCTGTTGTCAAAAACATTCAGTACTTC